Following are 21 T cell receptor beta chains from one sample sequenced in a study of control samples from healthy donors and cancer patients. Libraries were prepared by immunoSEQ multiplex PCR; TCRdb keeps only in-frame clonotypes and omits some of them. This table holds about 50,000 clones, almost 90% found once. Sequences were obtained from PBMCs. The receptors originated from a man over 45 with head and neck cancer.

The V and J genes are TRBV24-1 and TRBJ2-7; 7 bases are a match to TRBD1. The germline CDR1 and CDR2 sequences are KGHDR and SFDVKD. V was clipped by 7 bases and J by 1 base; unmatched bases: 12. CDR3 size: 16 residues. CDR3 sequence: CATRRWNRQGSYEQYF. The CDR3 DNA reads TGTGCCACCAGAAGGTGGAATAGACAGGGATCCTACGAGCAGTACTTC.

This chain links TRBV12-3 or TRBV12-4 with TRBJ2-1; maybe TRBD2 (5 bases). This CDR3 is built from 12 residues. V gave up 11 bases and J gave up 5 bases, with 13 bases separating them. CDR3 in amino acids: CADRRSDNEQFF. CDR3 bases: TGTGCCGATCGGAGGTCAGACAATGAGCAGTTCTTC.

The rearrangement joins TRBV28 to TRBJ2-7; D may correspond to TRBD1 or TRBD2 (6 bases each). Trimming shortened V by 5 bases and J by 1 base, and 21 bases separated the two germline ends. The CDR3 is 17 amino acids. CDR1 MDHEN and CDR2 SYDVKM come from the germline V gene. The CDR3 protein is CASSGGHIGPSSYEQYF. In DNA form, the CDR3 reads TGTGCCAGCAGTGGGGGGCACATTGGGCCATCTTCCTACGAGCAGTACTTC.

The rearrangement links TRBV11-2 to TRBJ1-4, with 7 bases fitting TRBD1. This CDR3 has 15 amino acids. Germline values: CDR1 SGHAT, CDR2 FQNNGV. After removal of 5 bases from V and 7 bases from J, the junction contained 10 bases not matched to a gene. CDR3 nucleotides: TGTGCCAGCAGCCACAACAGGGGAGGTGGTGAAAAACTGTTTTTT. Protein product: CASSHNRGGGEKLFF.

This clone appeared once. The V and J genes are TRBV5-1 and TRBJ2-3, with D perhaps being TRBD1 or TRBD2 (5 bases each). With 6 bases removed from V and 6 bases from J, the gap between germline ends came to 20 bases. The CDR3 is 15 amino acids. Per germline, CDR1 SGHRS and CDR2 YFSETQ. CDR3 amino acids: CASTPGTQKVDTQYF. In DNA form, the CDR3 reads TGCGCCAGCACTCCCGGGACCCAAAAGGTGGATACGCAGTATTTT.

The CDR3 DNA sequence: TGTGCCAGCAGCCCCGGAGTAGCGGAGGGGGCCTACGAGCAGTACTTC. This encodes CASSPGVAEGAYEQYF. The chain joins TRBV11-2 to TRBJ2-7, with D perhaps being TRBD1 or TRBD2 (6 bases each). Germline V CDR1 and CDR2: SGHAT, FQNNGV. The CDR3 has 16 residues. The V gene lost 5 bases and the J gene lost 2 bases, with 19 bases spanning the gap.

This rearrangement joins TRBV5-1 to TRBJ2-3; TRBD2 aligns across 8 bases. There are 14 residues in the CDR3. The ends lost 4 bases at V and 5 bases at J; junction bases unmatched: 6. The germline gives CDR1 SGHRS, CDR2 YFSETQ. CDR3 loop: CASSRGGPGDTQYF. The CDR3 coding sequence is TGCGCCAGCAGCCGCGGGGGGCCGGGAGATACGCAGTATTTT.

The CDR3 is CAGTRWGPSNTEAFF. The CDR3 bases are TGTGCCGGAACGAGGTGGGGGCCCAGCAACACTGAAGCTTTCTTT. The chain joins TRBV2 to TRBJ1-1, with D perhaps TRBD1 (6 bases). The V end was cut by 11 bases, the J end by 2 bases, with 21 bases between. The CDR3 runs to 15 residues. Germline assignment: CDR1 SNHLY and CDR2 FYNNEI.

This chain joins TRBV30 and TRBJ1-1; D is perhaps TRBD1 (5 bases). V was shortened by 0 bases and J by 4 bases, with 12 bases between the two germline ends. CDR3 length equals 14 residues. Germline V lookup: CDR1 GTSNPN, CDR2 SVGIG (reference sequence). This CDR3 reads CAWSVTLRATEAFF. The CDR3 nucleotides read TGTGCCTGGAGTGTAACCCTCAGGGCCACTGAAGCTTTCTTT.

This chain uses TRBV21-1 with TRBJ2-7. TRBV21-1 is reported as a pseudogene. The CDR3 runs to 11 residues. CDR3 bases: TGTGCCAGCAGCAAGACGGTAGAGCAGTACTTC. Protein sequence: CASSKTVEQYF.

This clone has a single count. V and J are TRBV7-9 and TRBJ2-3; tentatively, D is TRBD2 (6 bases). Germline V gene sequence: CDR1 SEHNR, CDR2 FQNEAQ (reference sequence). V lost 4 bases and J lost 3, with 11 bases in between. CDR3 length: 14 amino acids. CDR3 sequence reads: CASSSAGHTDTQYF. The DNA for the CDR3 is TGTGCCAGCAGCTCCGCGGGGCATACAGATACGCAGTATTTT.

The rearrangement links TRBV19 to TRBJ1-5; 10 bases fit TRBD1. Germline V gene lookup returns CDR1 LNHDA and CDR2 SQIVND (reference sequence). The CDR3 contains 16 residues. Germline trimming cut 5 bases from V and 7 bases from J; bases unmatched to any gene: 11. DNA of the CDR3: TGTGCCAGTAGTGCCCGGACAGGGGGATCGAAACAGCCCCAGCATTTT. Protein sequence: CASSARTGGSKQPQHF.

CDR3 sequence: CNTVLQGIGSYGYTF. The CDR3 DNA is TGTAATACAGTTTTACAGGGGATTGGGAGCTATGGCTACACCTTC. The rearrangement links TRBV7-8 to TRBJ1-2; TRBD1 matches 7 bases. The length of the CDR3 is 15 residues. In germline, CDR1 is SGHVS, CDR2 FQNEAQ.

This clone was recorded a few times. The J gene is TRBJ2-7, the V gene TRBV7-6; D gene uncertain. This CDR3 contains 13 residues. V lost 4 bases, J lost 5 bases, and 12 bases lay in between. Germline V CDR1 and CDR2: SGHVS, FNYEAQ. The CDR3: CASSSQQGNEQYF. Written as DNA, the CDR3 is TGTGCCAGCAGCTCCCAACAAGGGAACGAGCAGTACTTC.

The gene calls are TRBV2 and TRBJ1-4, with D possibly TRBD1 on 5 matching bases. Germline CDR1 reads SNHLY; CDR2 reads FYNNEI. V lost 2 bases and J 8 bases, leaving 9 bases between the germline ends. CDR3 length: 13 residues. CDR3 coding DNA: TGTGCCAGCAGTGAACGTGCAGGGGAAAAACTGTTTTTT. The encoded protein is CASSERAGEKLFF. The whole variable domain, filled in from reference TRBV2 and TRBJ1-4, reads EPEVTQTPSHQVTQMGQEVILRCVPISNHLYFYWYRQILGQKVEFLVSFYNNEISEKSEIFDDQFSVERPDGSNFTLKIRSTKLEDSAMYFCASSERAGEKLFFGSGTQLSVL.

The CDR3 region is CASSFRQTQETQYF. The DNA for the CDR3 is TGTGCCAGCAGTTTCAGACAGACGCAAGAGACCCAGTACTTC. The V and J genes are TRBV27 and TRBJ2-5, with a weak D call TRBD1 (5 bases). The CDR3 has 14 residues. The ends were cut back, 3 bases at V and 2 bases at J, with 10 bases in the middle. Per germline, CDR1 MNHEY and CDR2 SMNVEV (reference sequence).

V usage is TRBV9 and J usage is TRBJ2-1; 9 positions match TRBD2. Trimming cost V 4 bases and J 4 bases; bases outside gene matches: 3. CDR1 is SGDLS and CDR2 is YYNGEE in the germline V gene. The CDR3 is 14 residues long. The CDR3 here is CASSRTSAYNEQFF. Here the CDR3 DNA reads TGTGCCAGCAGCAGGACTAGCGCTTACAATGAGCAGTTCTTC.

The genes are TRBV6-5 and TRBJ1-5; D possibly corresponds to TRBD1 (5 bases). This CDR3 comprises 14 residues. Germline loops: CDR1 MNHEY, CDR2 SVGAGI. Trimming left V 6 bases short and J 1 base short, with 10 bases between. This chain's CDR3 is CASRTGPSNQPQHF. The CDR3 DNA sequence: TGTGCCAGCAGGACGGGACCCAGCAATCAGCCCCAGCATTTT.

This clone was recorded a few times. This chain uses TRBV11-2 with TRBJ2-5, with D perhaps given as TRBD1 or TRBD2 (5 bases each). V dropped 5 bases and J dropped 4 bases, with 14 bases sitting between them. This CDR3 region has 14 residues. Germline V lookup: CDR1 SGHAT, CDR2 FQNNGV. This CDR3 is CASSTGGDAETQYF. As DNA, the CDR3 is TGTGCCAGCAGCACGGGTGGGGACGCAGAGACCCAGTACTTC. The variable domain in full, completed from reference TRBV11-2 and TRBJ2-5, reads EAGVAQSPRYKIIEKRQSVAFWCNPISGHATLYWYQQILGQGPKLLIQFQNNGVVDDSQLPKDRFSAERLKGVDSTLKIQPAKLEDSAVYLCASSTGGDAETQYFGPGTRLLVL.

In its sample, this clone was seen a few times. The V gene is TRBV11-3, the J gene TRBJ2-7; 7 bases match TRBD1. This CDR3 comprises 14 residues. The germline V gene has CDR1 SGHNT and CDR2 YENEEA. V lost 5 bases and J lost 2; bases outside the gene matches: 6. CDR3 bases: TGTGCCAGCAGCCACCGGGACAGCCCCTACGAGCAGTACTTC. As protein: CASSHRDSPYEQYF.

This clone was recorded a few times. V is TRBV30 and J is TRBJ2-7; D call uncertain. The CDR3 consists of 11 residues. Per the germline V gene, CDR1 is GTSNPN and CDR2 is SVGIG (reference sequence). Between the trimmed V and J ends, which lost 2 bases and 3 bases, there was a span of 5 bases. The CDR3 region is CAWSSLYEQYF. Written as DNA, the CDR3 is TGTGCCTGGAGTAGCCTCTACGAGCAGTACTTC.